In this sample, the clone carrying this T cell receptor (beta chain) turned up many times. Amplified TCR beta CDR3 regions were obtained using RNA transcripts as template. RT-PCR was first run with HTBI primers, then multiplex PCR in a second round. Via MiXCR, TCRdb re-called the multiplex PCR reads, giving one row per CDR3 protein. The data show over a million distinct CDR3 sequences, with about two fifths seen just once and roughly 11% held by the top ten. The data derive from a study of Graves' ophthalmopathy and Graves' hyperthyroidism. Sequences were obtained from peripheral blood or thyroid tissue (not recorded which). This TCR was sampled from an adult man with Graves' hyperthyroidism.

CDR3 amino acids: CASSRTGYNQPQHF. CDR3 nucleotides: TGTGCCAGCAGCCGGACAGGGTACAATCAGCCCCAGCATTTT. The gene calls are TRBV7-9 and TRBJ1-5, with 8 nucleotides matching TRBD1. Trimming cost V 5 bases and J 3 bases; bases outside gene matches: 3. This CDR3 has 14 amino acids. Germline loops: CDR1 SEHNR, CDR2 FQNEAQ (reference sequence).